The sequence of this T cell receptor beta chain was determined in a study of blood T cell repertoires in COVID-19. TCRdb's copy holds only in-frame clones and misses some; the assay was immunoSEQ multiplex PCR. The table records about 59,000 clones, 75% to 95% of them present only once. The CDR3 runs 16 residues. V was clipped by 3 bases and J by 3 bases; unmatched bases: 8. Per the germline V gene, CDR1 is SGHRS and CDR2 is YFSETQ. The chain is built from TRBV5-1 and TRBJ2-3; 9 nucleotides align to TRBD1. Sequenced input: peripheral blood. This clonotype was sampled from a man at least 80 years old with acute or convalescent COVID-19. The CDR3 DNA is TGCGCCAGCAGCTGGGGGGACAGGGAAGGAACAGATACGCAGTATTTT. As protein: CASSWGDREGTDTQYF. The whole variable domain, filled in from reference TRBV5-1 and TRBJ2-3, reads KAGVTQTPRYLIKTRGQQVTLSCSPISGHRSVSWYQQTPGQGLQFLFEYFSETQRNKGNFPGRFSGRQFSNSRSEMNVSTLELGDSALYLCASSWGDREGTDTQYFGPGTRLTVL.